The clone carrying this T cell receptor beta chain has a count of ten or more. The antigen remains unidentified. It was unsorted whole blood that yielded blood RNA, and germline DNA was also extracted. cDNA specific to TCR beta was made from 500 ng of total RNA, with a constant-region primer employed for priming. Libraries covering TCR beta were generated through three nested multiplex PCR rounds (using a slightly modified ARM-PCR). Amplification in the first two PCR rounds was performed using TRBV1-TRBV30 forward primers and a C-beta reverse primer for approximately 10 cycles each. TCRdb fed the multiplex PCR reads into MiXCR, producing one record per CDR3 protein. The sample yields some 190,000 distinct CDR3 sequences, roughly three fifths seen once. This entry belongs to a study of tumor-infiltrating lymphocytes in primary liver carcinoma. Across the study: Subjects consisted of male and female patients aged 30 to 69 years. Samples had roughly 3.5 to 7.13 million productive TCRbeta reads, comparable between tissue types. Study-wide points: Blood fell significantly below tumors in its top-250-clone fraction (p = 0.039). Tumor-adjacent and tumor-blood pairs shared a smaller degree of overlap than tumor region pairs.

The CDR3 extends over 12 amino acids. With 2 bases clipped from V and 15 bases from J, the junction kept 5 bases outside the gene matches. Germline loops: CDR1 SGHAT, CDR2 FQNNGV. The chain joins TRBV11-2 to TRBJ2-1, with 9 bases fitting TRBD2. Sequenced input: peripheral blood. The clonotype was recovered from a man aged 35-49 years with primary liver carcinoma and hepatitis B virus infection. This chain's CDR3 is CASSLLSGSPFF. Written as DNA, the CDR3 is TGTGCCAGCAGCTTACTTAGCGGGAGCCCGTTCTTC.